This T cell receptor (beta chain) came from a study of radiotherapy plus CTLA-4 blockade in lung cancer. For the study at large: Of all patients, around 20% responded objectively and 25% to 40% showed disease control.

As regards this clone: Its antigen is not identified.

Trimming pared 0 bases from V and 2 bases from J, leaving 7 bases between. The CDR3 is 14 residues long. CDR1 KGHSH and CDR2 LQKENI come from the germline V gene. Sequencing used immunoSEQ multiplex PCR; TCRdb keeps in-frame clones, though not all of them. The sample lists approximately 65,000 clones, roughly 77% occurring once. Overall study results and limits: Tumor-derived TCR clones expanded in blood after radiotherapy plus ipilimumab.

V and J are TRBV18 and TRBJ1-2; no definite D call. The specimen comprised peripheral blood, sampled from a patient treated with radiotherapy plus ipilimumab. The receptor was isolated from a human donor with non-small cell lung cancer who had a complete response to radiotherapy plus ipilimumab. The CDR3 bases are TGTGCCAGCTCACCACCTGACACAAACTATGGCTACACCTTC. Translating gives CASSPPDTNYGYTF.